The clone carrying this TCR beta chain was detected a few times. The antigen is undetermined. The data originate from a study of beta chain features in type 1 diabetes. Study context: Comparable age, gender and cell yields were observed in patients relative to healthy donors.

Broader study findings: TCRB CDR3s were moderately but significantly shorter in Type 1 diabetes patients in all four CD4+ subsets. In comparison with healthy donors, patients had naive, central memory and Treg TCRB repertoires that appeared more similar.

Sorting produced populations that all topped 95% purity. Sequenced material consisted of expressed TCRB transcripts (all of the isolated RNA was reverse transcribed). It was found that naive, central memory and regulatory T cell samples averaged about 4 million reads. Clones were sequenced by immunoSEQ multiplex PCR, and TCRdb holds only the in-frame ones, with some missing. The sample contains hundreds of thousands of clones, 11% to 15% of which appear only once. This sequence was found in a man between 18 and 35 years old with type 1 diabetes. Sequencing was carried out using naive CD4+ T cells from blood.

As DNA, the CDR3 is TGCGCCAGCAGTTCCCAGACTAGCGGGAATATGGGCACAGATACGCAGTATTTT. Translation gives CASSSQTSGNMGTDTQYF. The chain couples TRBV4-1 to TRBJ2-3; 11 nucleotides match TRBD2. V dropped 6 bases and J dropped 1; count of bases not matched to a gene: 12. The CDR3 consists of 18 residues. CDR1 MGHRA and CDR2 YSYEKL come from the germline V gene.